This TCR beta chain originates from a study of response to subunit inactivated influenza vaccine (dated by TCRdb to 2017 to 2018). Broadly, across the study: To follow how T cells responded to a trivalent subunit inactivated influenza vaccine, the researchers relied on deep quantitative profiling of the T cell receptor repertoire. Paper-wide results and their limitations: The authors proposed that each seasonal influenza vaccination may bring in only a limited number of new T cells.

Relative to germline, V is missing 3 bases and J is missing 8 bases, with 9 bases of the junction outside any gene match. Inclusive of the bounding cysteine and phenylalanine, the CDR3 is 16 residues long. Here the CDR3 DNA is all that survives: 48 bases in frame from base 1. The germline V gene provides CDR1 SGHTA and CDR2 FQGNSA. There are many counts of this clonotype. Its antigen is unknown. No clone much larger than this one lies a single base away; base qualities are absent. Receptor amplification or capture employed RT-PCR. TCRdb records Illumina HiSeq 2500 as the sequencer. Through fastp at Q25 and MiXCR, TCRdb rebuilt clones from the public reads, retaining in-frame beta chains. One record per CDR3 amino acid sequence lists the most common genes and DNA. The sample has 500,000 to 650,000 distinct CDR3 sequences on record, 6.5% to 8% of them singletons. The ten top clones hold approximately 13% of the sample.

The sample consisted of PBMCs from blood, taken about 24 months after vaccination. The sequence came from a man aged 50 to 69 who received an inactivated influenza vaccine. Donor details come from another sample of the same person, matched by shared clones. The chain employs TRBV7-2 and TRBJ2-1; TRBD1 agrees with 11 junctional bases. The DNA sequence is as follows: TGTGCCAGCAGCTTCACAGGACAGGGGGCTAGGTATGAGCAGTTCTTC. The encoded protein is CASSFTGQGARYEQFF.